These 29 T cell receptor beta chains came from one sample sequenced in a study of blood T cell repertoires in COVID-19. The table came from immunoSEQ multiplex PCR; TCRdb's copy has only in-frame clones and leaves some out. The sample lists 200,000 to 250,000 clones; 83% were seen once. The sample taken for sequencing was PBMCs or T cells enriched from blood (not recorded which). The receptors were gathered from a woman in her fifties or sixties who had been exposed to COVID-19.

This clone was observed a single time. The chain joins TRBV7-2 to TRBJ1-1, with TRBD1 matching over 8 bases. The V and J ends lost 5 bases and 8 bases, in that order; junction bases with no gene match: 10. This CDR3 spans 14 amino acids. The germline V gene has CDR1 SGHTA and CDR2 FQGNSA. The CDR3 loop reads CASSLPGQGWEAFF. CDR3 coding DNA: TGTGCCAGCAGCCTTCCTGGACAGGGCTGGGAAGCTTTCTTT. The full variable domain, completed using reference TRBV7-2 and TRBJ1-1, is GAGVSQSPSNKVTEKGKDVELRCDPISGHTALYWYRQSLGQGLEFLIYFQGNSAPDKSGLPSDRFSAERTGGSVSTLTIQRTQQEDSAVYLCASSLPGQGWEAFFGQGTRLTVV.

This chain joins TRBV18 and TRBJ1-2; D may be TRBD1 (5 bases). Trimming left V 6 bases short and J 4 bases short, with 12 bases between. There are 13 residues in the CDR3. In germline, CDR1 is KGHSH, CDR2 LQKENI. CDR3 residues: CASSLDSAYGYTF. The CDR3 nucleotides are TGTGCCAGCTCCCTAGACAGTGCCTATGGCTACACCTTC.

CDR3 in amino acids: CASSPHPGQAINEQFF. The CDR3 DNA reads TGTGCCAGCAGCCCGCACCCTGGACAAGCGATAAATGAGCAGTTCTTC. The genes are TRBV7-3 and TRBJ2-1, with D perhaps TRBD1 (5 bases). V was clipped by 5 bases and J by 7 bases, with 21 bases between them. Germline loops: CDR1 SGHTA, CDR2 FQGTGA. The CDR3 loop spans 16 amino acids.

This clone has more than one count but fewer than ten. The CDR3 reads CASSSGQGAGNTEAFF. In DNA, the CDR3 is TGTGCCAGCAGCTCAGGACAGGGGGCAGGGAACACTGAAGCTTTCTTT. V is TRBV7-9 and J is TRBJ1-1; 11 nucleotides line up with TRBD1. V lost 4 bases to trimming and J lost 1 base; unmatched junction nucleotides: 5. Germline V gene sequence: CDR1 SEHNR, CDR2 FQNEAQ (reference sequence). The CDR3 contains 16 residues.

This rearrangement joins TRBV6-5 to TRBJ1-1, with TRBD1 identical over 8 bases. The CDR3 length is 15 residues. V lost 0 bases, J lost 3 bases, and 3 bases stayed unmatched. CDR1 is MNHEY and CDR2 is SVGAGI in the germline V gene. The CDR3 loop reads CASSYSGQGHTEAFF. CDR3 in DNA: TGTGCCAGCAGTTACTCTGGACAGGGACACACTGAAGCTTTCTTT.

This chain links TRBV30 with TRBJ1-2; D is unresolved. The CDR3 sequence is 15 residues long. The ends were cut back, 2 bases at V and 5 bases at J, with 18 bases in the middle. CDR1 and CDR2 (germline): GTSNPN, SVGIG (reference sequence). The CDR3 DNA follows: TGTGCCTGGAGTAAATTAGGGAGTTCCCAATATGGCTACACCTTC. It codes for CAWSKLGSSQYGYTF. Full variable domain (outside the CDR3, taken from reference TRBV30 and TRBJ1-2): SQTIHQWPATLVQPVGSPLSLECTVEGTSNPNLYWYRQAAGRGLQLLFYSVGIGQISSEVPQNLSASRPQDRQFILSSKKLLLSDSGFYLCAWSKLGSSQYGYTFGSGTRLTVV.

The CDR3 DNA follows: TGTGCCAGCAGTGAAGACAGGGGACAAGGACAGCCCCAGCATTTT. Encoded protein: CASSEDRGQGQPQHF. This chain connects TRBV2 to TRBJ1-5, with 7 bases identical to TRBD1. Germline V gives CDR1 SNHLY, CDR2 FYNNEI. V dropped 1 base and J dropped 7; count of bases not matched to a gene: 7. The CDR3 length is 15 residues.

The J gene is TRBJ2-3, the V gene TRBV7-2, with 8 nucleotides matching TRBD2. The CDR3 sequence is 15 residues long. The ends lost 5 bases at V and 0 bases at J; junction bases unmatched: 4. In germline, CDR1 is SGHTA, CDR2 FQGNSA. The CDR3 is CASSTLAASTDTQYF. CDR3 nucleotides: TGTGCCAGCAGCACACTAGCGGCTAGCACAGATACGCAGTATTTT.

This clone has a single count. The V gene is TRBV5-1, the J gene TRBJ2-2, with 8 nucleotides matching TRBD1. J lost 4 bases, V lost 3 bases, and 5 bases had no gene match. CDR3 length: 15 residues. Germline assignment: CDR1 SGHRS and CDR2 YFSETQ. The CDR3 nucleotides read TGCGCCAGCAGCTGGACAGGGTCGGGCACCGGGGAGCTGTTTTTT. It specifies CASSWTGSGTGELFF.

The rearrangement uses TRBV5-1 and TRBJ1-1, with D perhaps TRBD1 (5 bases). The V gene lost 0 bases and the J gene lost 8 bases, with 11 bases spanning the gap. There are 13 residues in the CDR3. Per the germline V gene, CDR1 is SGHRS and CDR2 is YFSETQ. The CDR3 region has the DNA TGCGCCAGCAGCTTGGAAGGGGTCGGGGAAGCTTTCTTT. Protein sequence: CASSLEGVGEAFF.

The chain joins TRBV5-1 to TRBJ2-7, with 8 bases matching TRBD1. In germline, CDR1 is SGHRS, CDR2 YFSETQ. V shed 3 bases, J shed 4 bases, and the junction held 6 bases outside the gene matches. The CDR3 is 14 residues long. DNA of the CDR3: TGCGCCAGCAGCTCGGACAGGGAATGGTACGAGCAGTACTTC. Protein product: CASSSDREWYEQYF.

This rearrangement joins TRBV15 to TRBJ2-3; 7 bases align to TRBD1. The junction had 7 bases not matched to a gene; V was cut back by 0 bases and J by 4 bases. The CDR3 runs to 16 residues. Germline assignment: CDR1 LNHNV and CDR2 YYDKDF (reference sequence). The CDR3 is CATSRDAWQGADTQYF. CDR3 bases: TGTGCCACCAGCAGAGATGCGTGGCAGGGGGCAGATACGCAGTATTTT.

The rearrangement uses TRBV6-1 and TRBJ1-5; a possible D gene is TRBD1 (6 bases). The CDR3 sequence is 15 residues long. Deletions cut 2 bases from V and 3 bases from J, with 11 bases between. CDR1 MNHNS and CDR2 SASEGT come from the germline V gene. In DNA, the CDR3 is TGTGCCAGCAGTGAACCCCAGGGGTTCAATCAGCCCCAGCATTTT. It is translated as CASSEPQGFNQPQHF.

This clone occurred once. V and J are TRBV6-6 and TRBJ1-1; a weak D match, TRBD1 (6 bases). Germline V gene sequence: CDR1 MNHNY, CDR2 SVGAGI (reference sequence). V was shortened by 6 bases and J by 7 bases, with 15 bases between the two germline ends. There are 13 residues in the CDR3. CDR3: CASSPGHSIEAFF. DNA of the CDR3: TGTGCCAGCAGCCCGGGACATAGCATTGAAGCTTTCTTT.

About this clone itself: Other DNA sequences within the sample encode an identical CDR3. The V gene is TRBV3-1 (or the pseudogene TRBV3-2), the J gene TRBJ1-2; 7 bases map to TRBD1. The CDR3 sequence is 14 residues long. Germline CDR1 is LGHDT and CDR2 is YNNKEL (reference sequence). The V segment lost 3 bases and the J segment 2 bases; nucleotides outside the gene matches: 3. CDR3 amino acids: CASSQGTANYGYTF. The CDR3 nucleotides are TGTGCCAGCAGCCAGGGGACAGCAAACTATGGCTACACCTTC.

The rearrangement joins TRBV27 to TRBJ1-2; 9 bases match TRBD1. CDR1 is MNHEY and CDR2 is SMNVEV in the germline V gene (reference sequence). CDR3 length: 16 amino acids. V was clipped by 6 bases and J by 4 bases; unmatched bases: 12. The CDR3 loop is CASRRGGQGKGYGYTF. The CDR3 region has the DNA TGTGCCAGCAGAAGGGGGGGACAGGGTAAGGGCTATGGCTACACCTTC.

The CDR3 spells CASSLVGGPSAFNYGYTF. The CDR3 DNA reads as TGTGCCAGCAGCTTAGTGGGAGGACCCTCGGCCTTTAACTATGGCTACACCTTC. The chain uses TRBV13 and TRBJ1-2; no definite D call. The CDR3 runs 18 residues. Trimming stripped 1 base from V and 1 base from J, with 19 bases between. Germline V CDR1 and CDR2: PRHDT, FYEKMQ (reference sequence).

The genes are TRBV9 and TRBJ1-5, with D possibly being TRBD1 (5 bases). Between the trimmed V and J ends, which lost 0 bases and 1 base, there was a span of 8 bases. CDR1 is SGDLS and CDR2 is YYNGEE in the germline V gene. The CDR3 spans 15 residues. Here the CDR3 reads CASSVGQGSNQPQHF. CDR3 nucleotides: TGTGCCAGCAGCGTAGGGCAGGGAAGCAATCAGCCCCAGCATTTT.

V gene TRBV4-1 combines with J gene TRBJ2-1; 11 bases are shared with TRBD2. There are 16 residues in the CDR3. Unmatched junction bases numbered 5, after V lost 0 bases and J lost 7 bases. Looked up from germline, CDR1 is MGHRA and CDR2 is YSYEKL. In DNA form, the CDR3 reads TGCGCCAGCAGCCAAGAACGGCTAGCGGGGGGTAATGAGCAGTTCTTC. It yields the protein CASSQERLAGGNEQFF.

The rearrangement links TRBV27 to TRBJ2-7; TRBD2 matches 10 bases. From germline, CDR1 is MNHEY and CDR2 SMNVEV (reference sequence). The junction had 13 bases not matched to a gene; V was cut back by 3 bases and J by 8 bases. This CDR3 comprises 16 residues. CDR3: CASSLDLLAGRAKQYF. The CDR3 DNA is TGTGCCAGCAGTTTGGACCTACTAGCGGGGAGGGCCAAGCAGTACTTC.

The CDR3, as DNA: TGTGCCAGCAGCTTATTGAACGGGGACAATGAGCAGTTCTTC. As protein: CASSLLNGDNEQFF. The rearrangement joins TRBV7-2 to TRBJ2-1, with D tentatively TRBD2 (5 bases). Trimming shortened V by 2 bases and J by 5 bases, and 10 bases separated the two germline ends. Germline CDR1 and CDR2: SGHTA and FQGNSA. This CDR3 is 14 amino acids long. Looking up the rest from reference TRBV7-2 and TRBJ2-1 gives the full variable domain: GAGVSQSPSNKVTEKGKDVELRCDPISGHTALYWYRQSLGQGLEFLIYFQGNSAPDKSGLPSDRFSAERTGGSVSTLTIQRTQQEDSAVYLCASSLLNGDNEQFFGPGTRLTVL.

The V and J genes are TRBV23-1 and TRBJ1-4; D gene uncertain. TRBV23-1 is recorded as an ORF, its role being uncertain. This CDR3 spans 17 amino acids. Trimming shortened V by 0 bases and J by 8 bases, and 19 bases separated the two germline ends. CDR3 nucleotides: TGCGCCAGCAGTCAATCCGACGCAGGCCTATGGAACGAAAAACTGTTTTTT. Residues: CASSQSDAGLWNEKLFF.

The chain recombines TRBV2 with TRBJ1-5, with D possibly TRBD1 on 6 matching bases. V was cut by 4 bases and J by 3 bases, with 16 bases left in between. The germline CDR1 and CDR2 sequences are SNHLY and FYNNEI. The CDR3 totals 16 residues. In nucleotides, the CDR3 is TGTGCCAGCAGTGGCCCCCTTCGGGACACCAATCAGCCCCAGCATTTT. Translation gives CASSGPLRDTNQPQHF.

This clone was counted between two and nine times. The chain couples TRBV19 to TRBJ1-5; D ambiguous. From germline, CDR1 is LNHDA and CDR2 SQIVND (reference sequence). The V end was cut by 5 bases, the J end by 0 bases, with 5 bases between. This CDR3 has 13 amino acids. The CDR3, as DNA: TGTGCCAGTAGTCCTTATAGCAATCAGCCCCAGCATTTT. This gives the protein CASSPYSNQPQHF.

The chain employs TRBV29-1 and TRBJ2-7, with 7 bases fitting TRBD1. Looked up from germline, CDR1 is SQVTM and CDR2 is ANQGSEA. With 7 bases clipped from V and 0 bases from J, the junction kept 9 bases outside the gene matches. CDR3 length equals 14 residues. CDR3 residues: CSGKMTGSSYEQYF. CDR3 nucleotide sequence: TGCAGCGGCAAAATGACAGGGAGCTCCTACGAGCAGTACTTC.

The chain carries TRBV7-9 and TRBJ1-1; 7 bases are shared with TRBD1. The V and J ends lost 3 bases and 1 base, in that order; junction bases with no gene match: 2. The CDR3 totals 14 residues. CDR1 and CDR2 (germline): SEHNR, FQNEAQ (reference sequence). CDR3 amino acids: CASSLGQPNTEAFF. The CDR3 DNA reads as TGTGCCAGCAGCTTGGGACAGCCGAACACTGAAGCTTTCTTT.

There are a few counts of this clone. The genes are TRBV10-3 and TRBJ1-3, with D perhaps TRBD1 (6 bases). The V gene's germline CDR1 is ENHRY and CDR2 SYGVKD. CDR3 length equals 14 residues. Trimming shortened V by 5 bases and J by 2 bases, and 10 bases separated the two germline ends. The CDR3 region has the DNA TGTGCCATCAGTATTGGGGGCACTGGAAACACCATATATTTT. Translation: CAISIGGTGNTIYF.

The genes are TRBV9 and TRBJ2-1; 13 positions match TRBD2. Per the germline V gene, CDR1 is SGDLS and CDR2 is YYNGEE. Unmatched junction bases numbered 3, after V lost 2 bases and J lost 7 bases. This CDR3 contains 15 residues. The CDR3 bases are TGTGCCAGCAGCGTTGGGACTAGCGGGGATAATGAGCAGTTCTTC. Encoded protein: CASSVGTSGDNEQFF.

The chain combines TRBV29-1 with TRBJ2-6; 8 bases fit TRBD1. The CDR3 runs to 16 residues. Trimming took 4 bases from V and 0 from J; bases not matched to a gene: 5. Germline V CDR1 and CDR2: SQVTM, ANQGSEA. For the CDR3, the DNA is TGCAGCGTTGCGTGGGACAGGAGCTCTGGGGCCAACGTCCTGACTTTC. Protein product: CSVAWDRSSGANVLTF.